The sample holds a few counts of the clone carrying this TCR beta chain. Its specificity is unknown. This entry comes from a study of T cell repertoires in cytomegalovirus infection. Study-wide context: Both CMV infection and a matching HLA type were indicated by public TCR beta signatures.

TCRdb re-derived calls from the reads in MiXCR, one entry per CDR3 protein. The data hold some 180,000 distinct CDR3 sequences, with 15% to 20% observed a single time. Overall study results and limits: The ex vivo response was dominated by HLA-C-restricted CMV-specific TCR beta clonotypes.

This TCR derives from a human donor in good health (CMV status not recorded). Some clones in this sample may be carry-over from other donors' samples. The sequencing input was PBMCs.

The CDR3 loop reads CASSLTGGDNEQYF. Here the CDR3 DNA reads TGTGCCAGCAGTTTAACCGGCGGCGACAACGAGCAGTACTTC. This chain joins TRBV28 and TRBJ2-7; no firm D call. Germline-derived CDR1 and CDR2 are MDHEN and SYDVKM. The CDR3 runs 14 residues. V lost 2 bases and J 5 bases, leaving 13 bases between the germline ends.